This T cell receptor (beta chain) comes out of a study of CD8+ T cells in alopecia areata. Specified treatment: oral pan-JAK inhibitor, 5-10 mg twice daily. Lesional scalp tissue (obtained by punch biopsy) and peripheral blood were collected from alopecia areata patients. Only a few counts were recorded for this clone. Antigen unknown. RNA was isolated and reverse transcribed to cDNA, the sequencing template. TCRdb's copy holds only in-frame clones and misses some; the assay was immunoSEQ multiplex PCR. The sample consists of 35,000 to 45,000 clones, just under 95% of them appearing once. Study observations and caveats: Uncertain still, given a single nonresponder, is whether baseline CD8+ expansion links to response. Many expanded lesional clones remained in scalp and blood on tofacitinib.

The clonotype comes from a human donor with alopecia areata. The source material was CD8+ T cells sorted from blood, sampled at week 24, from a patient treated with tofacitinib.

The CDR3 is CASSHSFGEASYEQYF. As DNA, the CDR3 is TGCGCCAGCAGCCATTCGTTCGGGGAAGCGTCCTACGAGCAGTACTTC. V gene TRBV10-2 combines with J gene TRBJ2-7; possibly TRBD2 for D (5 bases). The CDR3 extends over 16 amino acids. CDR1 is WSHSY, CDR2 SAAADI, per germline. V was cut by 6 bases and J by 1 base, with 19 bases left in between.